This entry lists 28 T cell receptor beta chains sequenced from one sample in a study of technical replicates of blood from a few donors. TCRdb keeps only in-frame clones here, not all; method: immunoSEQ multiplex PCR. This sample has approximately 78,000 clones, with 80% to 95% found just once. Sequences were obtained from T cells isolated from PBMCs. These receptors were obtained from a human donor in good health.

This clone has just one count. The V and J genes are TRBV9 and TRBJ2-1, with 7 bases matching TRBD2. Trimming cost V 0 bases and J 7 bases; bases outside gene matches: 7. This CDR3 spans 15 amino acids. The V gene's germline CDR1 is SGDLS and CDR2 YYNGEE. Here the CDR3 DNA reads TGTGCCAGCAGCGTAGGGGGGGGAGGTGAGAATGAGCAGTTCTTC. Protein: CASSVGGGGENEQFF.

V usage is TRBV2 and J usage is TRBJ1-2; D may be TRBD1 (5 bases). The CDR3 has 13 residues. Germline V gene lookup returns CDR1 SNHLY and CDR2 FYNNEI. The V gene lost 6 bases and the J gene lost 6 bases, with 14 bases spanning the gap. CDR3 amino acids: CASRQGMVDGYTF. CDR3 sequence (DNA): TGTGCCAGCAGGCAGGGAATGGTGGATGGCTACACCTTC.

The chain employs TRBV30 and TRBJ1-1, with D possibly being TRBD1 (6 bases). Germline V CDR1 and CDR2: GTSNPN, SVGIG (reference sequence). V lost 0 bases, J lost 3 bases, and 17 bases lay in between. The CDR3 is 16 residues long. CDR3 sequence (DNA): TGTGCCTGGAGTGTGTCTTTGGGGGCGCGACACACTGAAGCTTTCTTT. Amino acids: CAWSVSLGARHTEAFF.

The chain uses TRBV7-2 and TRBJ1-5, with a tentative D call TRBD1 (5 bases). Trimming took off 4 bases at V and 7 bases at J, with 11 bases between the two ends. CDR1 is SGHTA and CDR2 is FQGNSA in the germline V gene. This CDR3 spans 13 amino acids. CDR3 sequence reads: CASSWGLLQPQHF. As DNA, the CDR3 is TGTGCCAGCAGCTGGGGACTTCTACAGCCCCAGCATTTT. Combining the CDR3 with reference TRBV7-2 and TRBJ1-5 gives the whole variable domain GAGVSQSPSNKVTEKGKDVELRCDPISGHTALYWYRQSLGQGLEFLIYFQGNSAPDKSGLPSDRFSAERTGGSVSTLTIQRTQQEDSAVYLCASSWGLLQPQHFGDGTRLSIL.

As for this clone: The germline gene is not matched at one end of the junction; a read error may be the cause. In DNA, the CDR3 is TGTGCTAGCAGCTTAGTTGGGAGGGGCCAGATGAACACCGGGGAGCTGTTTTTT. It codes for CASSLVGRGQMNTGELFF. V and J are TRBV7-7 and TRBJ2-2; 7 nucleotides match TRBD2. The CDR3 has 18 amino acids. Germline assignment: CDR1 SSHAT and CDR2 FNYEAQ (reference sequence).

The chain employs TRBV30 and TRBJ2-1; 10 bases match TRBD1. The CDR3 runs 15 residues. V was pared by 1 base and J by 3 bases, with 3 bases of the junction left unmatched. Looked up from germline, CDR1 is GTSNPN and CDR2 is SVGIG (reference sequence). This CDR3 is CAWSGRTGGYNEQFF. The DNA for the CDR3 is TGTGCCTGGAGTGGGAGGACAGGGGGCTACAATGAGCAGTTCTTC. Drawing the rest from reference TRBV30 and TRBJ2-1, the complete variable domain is SQTIHQWPATLVQPVGSPLSLECTVEGTSNPNLYWYRQAAGRGLQLLFYSVGIGQISSEVPQNLSASRPQDRQFILSSKKLLLSDSGFYLCAWSGRTGGYNEQFFGPGTRLTVL.

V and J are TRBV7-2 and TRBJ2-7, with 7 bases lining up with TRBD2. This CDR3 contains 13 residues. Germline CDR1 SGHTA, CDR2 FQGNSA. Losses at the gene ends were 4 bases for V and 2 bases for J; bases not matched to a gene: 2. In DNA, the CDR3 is TGTGCCAGCAGCTCGCTAGCGGCCTACGAGCAGTACTTC. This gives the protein CASSSLAAYEQYF.

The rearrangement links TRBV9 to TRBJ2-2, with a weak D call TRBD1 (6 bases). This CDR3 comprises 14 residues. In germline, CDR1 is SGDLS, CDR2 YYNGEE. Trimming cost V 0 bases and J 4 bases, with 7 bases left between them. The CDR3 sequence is CASSVEGVTGELFF. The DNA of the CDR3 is TGTGCCAGCAGCGTAGAGGGGGTCACCGGGGAGCTGTTTTTT.

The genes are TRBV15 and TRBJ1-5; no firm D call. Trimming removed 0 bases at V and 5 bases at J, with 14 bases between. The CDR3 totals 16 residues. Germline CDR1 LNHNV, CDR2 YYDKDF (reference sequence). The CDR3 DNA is TGTGCCACCAGCAGAGATCTAAACGCTCTCGATCAGCCCCAGCATTTT. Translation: CATSRDLNALDQPQHF. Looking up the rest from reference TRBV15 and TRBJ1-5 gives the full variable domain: DAMVIQNPRYQVTQFGKPVTLSCSQTLNHNVMYWYQQKSSQAPKLLFHYYDKDFNNEADTPDNFQSRRPNTSFCFLDIRSPGLGDTAMYLCATSRDLNALDQPQHFGDGTRLSIL.

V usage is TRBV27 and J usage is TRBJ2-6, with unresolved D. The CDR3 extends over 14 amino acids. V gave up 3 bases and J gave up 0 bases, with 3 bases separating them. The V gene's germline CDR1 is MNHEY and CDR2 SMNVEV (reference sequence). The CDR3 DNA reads TGTGCCAGCAGTTTGAGCTCTGGGGCCAACGTCCTGACTTTC. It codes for CASSLSSGANVLTF.

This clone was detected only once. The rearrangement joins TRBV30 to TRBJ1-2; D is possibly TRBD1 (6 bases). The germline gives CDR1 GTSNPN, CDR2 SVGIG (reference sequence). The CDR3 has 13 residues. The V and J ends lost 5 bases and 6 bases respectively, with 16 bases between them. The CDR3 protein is CAWLQTGIDGYTF. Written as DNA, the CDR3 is TGTGCCTGGTTACAAACAGGGATTGATGGCTACACCTTC.

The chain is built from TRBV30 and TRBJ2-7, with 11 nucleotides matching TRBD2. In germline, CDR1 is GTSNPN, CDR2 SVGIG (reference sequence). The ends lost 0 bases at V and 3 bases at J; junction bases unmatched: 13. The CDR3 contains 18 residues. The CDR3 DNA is TGTGCCTGGAGTGTACGGGGACTAGCGGCCAAACCGCGCTACGAGCAGTACTTC. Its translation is CAWSVRGLAAKPRYEQYF.

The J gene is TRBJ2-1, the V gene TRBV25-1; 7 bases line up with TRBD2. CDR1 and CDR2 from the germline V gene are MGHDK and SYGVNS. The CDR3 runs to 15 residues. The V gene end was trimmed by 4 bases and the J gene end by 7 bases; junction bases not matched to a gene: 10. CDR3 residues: CASSGWEGLSNEQFF. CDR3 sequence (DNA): TGTGCCAGCAGTGGCTGGGAGGGCCTAAGTAATGAGCAGTTCTTC.

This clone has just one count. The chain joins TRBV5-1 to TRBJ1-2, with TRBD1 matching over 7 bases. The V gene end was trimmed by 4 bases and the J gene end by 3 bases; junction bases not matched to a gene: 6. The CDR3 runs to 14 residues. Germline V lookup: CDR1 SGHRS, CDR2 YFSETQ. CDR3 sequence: CASSPRDSDYGYTF. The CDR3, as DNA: TGCGCCAGCAGCCCCCGGGACAGCGACTATGGCTACACCTTC.

The CDR3 reads CASRFGQITGELFF. The CDR3 nucleotides read TGTGCCAGTAGGTTTGGACAGATCACCGGGGAGCTGTTTTTT. The V gene is TRBV19, the J gene TRBJ2-2, with D perhaps matching TRBD1 (6 bases). The CDR3 is made up of 14 amino acids. Trimming took off 6 bases at V and 4 bases at J, with 12 bases between the two ends. Germline-derived CDR1 and CDR2 are LNHDA and SQIVND (reference sequence).

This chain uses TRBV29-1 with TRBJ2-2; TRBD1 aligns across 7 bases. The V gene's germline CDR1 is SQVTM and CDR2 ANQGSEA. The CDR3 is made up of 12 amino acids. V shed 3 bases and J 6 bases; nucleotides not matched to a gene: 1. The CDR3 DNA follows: TGCAGCGTTGATACAGGGGCCGGGGAGCTGTTTTTT. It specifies CSVDTGAGELFF.

The CDR3 region is CASSLRPRTSFYEQYF. The DNA for the CDR3 is TGTGCCAGCAGTCTAAGACCGAGGACTAGTTTTTACGAGCAGTACTTC. This chain links TRBV27 with TRBJ2-7; TRBD2 matches at 7 bases. The length of the CDR3 is 16 residues. Germline V gives CDR1 MNHEY, CDR2 SMNVEV (reference sequence). Trimming removed 5 bases from V and 4 bases from J; junction bases left unmatched: 14.

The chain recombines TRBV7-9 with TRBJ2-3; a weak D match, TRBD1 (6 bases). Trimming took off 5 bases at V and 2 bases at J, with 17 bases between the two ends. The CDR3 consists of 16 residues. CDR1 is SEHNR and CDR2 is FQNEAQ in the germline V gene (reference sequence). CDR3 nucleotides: TGTGCCAGCAGCGCCCAAGGGGGACCGACCACAGATACGCAGTATTTT. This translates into CASSAQGGPTTDTQYF.

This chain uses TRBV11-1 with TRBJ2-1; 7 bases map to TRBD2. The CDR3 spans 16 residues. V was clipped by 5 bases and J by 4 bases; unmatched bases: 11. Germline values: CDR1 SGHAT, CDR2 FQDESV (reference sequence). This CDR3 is CASSPEGASGYNEQFF. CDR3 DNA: TGTGCCAGCAGCCCAGAGGGTGCTAGCGGTTACAATGAGCAGTTCTTC.

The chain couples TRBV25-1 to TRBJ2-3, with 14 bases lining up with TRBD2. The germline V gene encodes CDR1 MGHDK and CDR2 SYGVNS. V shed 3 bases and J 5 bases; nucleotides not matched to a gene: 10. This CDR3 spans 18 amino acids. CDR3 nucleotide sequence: TGTGCCAGCAGTGACCTGGGACTAGCGGGAGTTTCGGAAGATACGCAGTATTTT. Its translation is CASSDLGLAGVSEDTQYF.

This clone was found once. This chain's CDR3 is CASSQEATRYGEQFF. The CDR3 DNA sequence: TGCGCCAGCAGCCAAGAGGCAACTAGATATGGTGAGCAGTTCTTC. The gene calls are TRBV4-3 and TRBJ2-1; a weak D match, TRBD2 (5 bases). Looked up from germline, CDR1 is LGHNA and CDR2 is YSLEER. V lost 0 bases and J 9 bases, leaving 15 bases between the germline ends. The CDR3 loop spans 15 amino acids.

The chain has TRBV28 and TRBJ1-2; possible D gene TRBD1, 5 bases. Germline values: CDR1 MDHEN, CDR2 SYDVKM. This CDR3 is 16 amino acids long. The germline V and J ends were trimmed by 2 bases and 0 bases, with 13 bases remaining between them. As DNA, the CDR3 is TGTGCCAGCAGTTTAAGCCTACAGGCAGCTAACTATGGCTACACCTTC. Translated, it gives CASSLSLQAANYGYTF.

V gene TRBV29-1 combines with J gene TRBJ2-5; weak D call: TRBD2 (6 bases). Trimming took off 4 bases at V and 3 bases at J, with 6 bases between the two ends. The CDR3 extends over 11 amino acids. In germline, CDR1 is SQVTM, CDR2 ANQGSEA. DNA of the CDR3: TGCAGCGTTGGGAGGGAAGAGACCCAGTACTTC. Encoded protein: CSVGREETQYF.

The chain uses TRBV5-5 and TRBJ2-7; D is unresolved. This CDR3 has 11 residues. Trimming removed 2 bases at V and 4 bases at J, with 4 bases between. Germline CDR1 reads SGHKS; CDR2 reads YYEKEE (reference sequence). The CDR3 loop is CASSFSYEQYF. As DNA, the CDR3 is TGTGCCAGCAGCTTTTCTTACGAGCAGTACTTC.

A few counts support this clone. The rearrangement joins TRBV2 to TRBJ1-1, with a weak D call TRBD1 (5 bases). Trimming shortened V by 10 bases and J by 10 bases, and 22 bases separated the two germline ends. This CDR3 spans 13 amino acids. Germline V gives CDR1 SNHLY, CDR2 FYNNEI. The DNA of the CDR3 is TGTGCCACCAGGGAAAATATTGGACTTGGAGCTTTCTTT. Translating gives CATRENIGLGAFF.

This CDR3 is CASSLLAGGGYGYTF. Here the CDR3 DNA reads TGTGCCAGCAGCTTGTTAGCAGGGGGTGGCTATGGCTACACCTTC. The gene calls are TRBV5-6 and TRBJ1-2; 7 nucleotides align to TRBD1. The germline V gene encodes CDR1 SGHDT and CDR2 YYEEEE. J was trimmed by 4 bases and V by 1 base; bases with no gene match: 7. This CDR3 has 15 residues.

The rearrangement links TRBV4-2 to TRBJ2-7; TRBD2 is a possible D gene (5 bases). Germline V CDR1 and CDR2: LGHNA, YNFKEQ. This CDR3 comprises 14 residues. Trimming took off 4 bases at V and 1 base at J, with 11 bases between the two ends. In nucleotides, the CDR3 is TGTGCCAGCAGCCCCGGAGCGGAGTCCTACGAGCAGTACTTC. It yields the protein CASSPGAESYEQYF.

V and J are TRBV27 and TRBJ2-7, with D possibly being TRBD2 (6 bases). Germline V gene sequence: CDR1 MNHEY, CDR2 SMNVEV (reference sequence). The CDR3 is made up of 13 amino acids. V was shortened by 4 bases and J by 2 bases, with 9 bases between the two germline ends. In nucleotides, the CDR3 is TGTGCCAGCAGTTGGTCTAGCGCCTACGAGCAGTACTTC. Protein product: CASSWSSAYEQYF.